The TCR beta chain under discussion was sequenced for a study of identical twins (TCRdb year 2016). Context from the whole study: The study deep-sequenced TCR alpha and beta repertoires from monozygotic twins, unrelated adults of various ages and cord blood to test whether fetal clonotypes persist. To rule out contamination, replicate twin experiments were performed at different times with different library preparation protocols. What the study reported, not specific to this receptor: Zero-insertion analyses could be partly confounded by invariant T cells such as MAIT and iNKT, although diverse VJ usage argued against such confounding for most clonotypes. Out-of-frame TCR alpha sharing in monozygotic twins was systematically underestimated by recombination models, whereas sharing between unrelated individuals was in agreement with the recombination models. In beta out-of-frame sequences, excess twin sharing was weaker, because having fewer shared sequences lowered the signal-to-noise ratio. Fewer insertions were carried by abundant cord blood beta clonotypes, a similar but weaker trend appeared in young adult naive repertoires, and no such trend appeared in memory repertoires. Compared with coincidental sharing between unrelated individuals, out-of-frame TCR alpha sequences shared between twins had an excess of sequences with low generation probability. Because the same donors could not be followed over many years, the conclusions relied on cross-sectional statistical analysis.

Every donor in the study was a healthy Caucasian. The twin cohort consisted of three pairs of female monozygotic twins, all aged about 18 to 29 years. Positive isolation kits from Invitrogen were used to isolate CD4+ and CD8+ T cell populations. The library was made by 5' RACE. Instrument used: Illumina HiSeq 2000. Template switching introduced a universal primer binding site; the final cDNA contained a unique molecular identifier, enabling accurate counting of TCR cDNA molecules. Specific primers in the conserved constant-segment region were used to synthesize first-strand cDNA for the TCR alpha and beta chains. To control for contamination, every cDNA library was double barcoded, receiving both a SMART-Mk sample barcode and Illumina barcodes. TruSeq adapter sequences and Illumina sample barcodes were added in two successive PCR steps. The TCR alpha and beta cDNA libraries were sequenced on the Illumina HiSeq platform using custom primers. Processing in the source paper ran as follows. Unique molecular identifiers were extracted from raw reads with MiGEC, and CDR3 positions were determined with MiXCR. Recombination models were inferred per individual with the repgenHMM and IGoR tools using an EM algorithm. The tcR package in R was used for shared clonotype analysis, with sharing normalized by the product of cloneset sizes. Out-of-frame nonproductive sequences were analyzed to study raw recombination free of thymic and clonal selection effects. In TCRdb, the public reads were trimmed at Q25 with fastp and aligned with MiXCR, with productive beta chains retained. Records with the same CDR3 protein are collapsed into one entry carrying the most frequent genes and DNA. TCRdb's processing, not the authors', yielded these V and J calls. The sample table contains around 230,000 distinct CDR3 sequences; only one count was recorded for approximately 5.9% of them. Jointly, the top ten make up roughly 15% of the sample.

Deletion took 7 bases off V and 0 bases off J, with a span of 9 bases between the germline ends. The CDR3 spans 13 residues, from the cysteine through the phenylalanine. The CDR3 DNA has 39 bases and is translated from base 1. For CDR1 and CDR2, the germline V gene lists MNHNS and SASEGT. This clonotype appeared many times. It lacks a known antigen. Nothing much larger sits one base from this clone, and base qualities are not available. Separately, the same data were catalogued under a study of T cells expressing NK-cell markers. Per the second study: About eight donors provided sorted CD3+CD56+NKG2C+, CD3+CD56+NKG2C- and CD3+CD56-NKG2C+ T-cell subsets, whose TCR beta-chain repertoires were profiled. Among the eight sequenced donors, only one was HCMV-seronegative, while the other seven were HCMV-seropositive. To restrict sorting to alphabetaTCR-expressing T cells, an anti-gammadeltaTCR antibody was added in several experiments. In over five donors, the dominant CD3+CD56+NKG2C+ clonotypes were found to rank among the top 10 CD8+ clonotypes and to make up roughly 1.0-7.5% of CD8+ T cells. Those dominant clonotypes were again the most abundant among CD3+CD56-NKG2C+ cells in a few donors, at roughly 25-65%. It remained unclear whether the expanded NKG2C-expressing T cell clones were specific for HCMV antigens. The eight sequenced donors were randomly selected healthy volunteers, three men and five women. A commercial ELISA kit detecting HCMV-specific IgG in serum was used to determine HCMV serostatus. Reads were demultiplexed and grouped by UMI with MIGEC, and clonotypes were assembled and quantified with MiTCR. To exclude erroneous sequences, only TCR cDNA sequences supported by at least two reads were retained. The tcR package was used for downstream repertoire analysis, and clonotypes were matched between fractions using CDR3 nucleotide sequence together with V segment. Antigen specificity was annotated against VDJdb with VDJmatch, allowing one amino acid substitution in CDR3.

Here the chain combines TRBV6-1 and TRBJ1-1; confidence is insufficient to name the D gene. The sequenced sample consisted of CD8+ T cells sorted from blood. The sequence derives from a woman in her late teens or twenties in good health. The CDR3 region: CASKWSMNTEAFF. The DNA sequence is as follows: TGTGCCAGCAAGTGGAGCATGAACACTGAAGCTTTCTTT.